The subject of this entry is one T cell receptor beta chain. Its antigen is currently unknown. This sample is part of a study of Graves' ophthalmopathy and Graves' hyperthyroidism. Scientists amplified the TCR beta CDR3 regions from RNA transcripts. An opening RT-PCR round employed HTBI primers and preceded a second-round multiplex PCR. Each CDR3 protein is one row after TCRdb ran MiXCR on the multiplex PCR reads. The table shows just over 400,000 distinct CDR3 sequences, with around 21% occurring only once. Findings and caveats of the study: Ophthalmopathy cases were distinguished from stable hyperthyroidism by a 13-signature model, reaching 87.88% sensitivity and around 77% specificity.

Patients were diagnosed from clinical symptoms, serum thyroxine, TRAb, thyroid ultrasound and orbital computed tomography. Per germline, CDR1 MNHNS and CDR2 SASEGT. The CDR3 is 18 residues long. V trimming: 3 bases; J trimming: 0 bases; junction bases outside the gene matches: 10. The clonotype comes from a woman between 18 and 29 years old with stable Graves' hyperthyroidism. Sequencing input: peripheral blood. This chain connects TRBV6-1 to TRBJ2-5, with 10 bases lining up with TRBD2. The CDR3 nucleotides read TGTGCCAGCAGTGAGAGTATAGCGGGGGGACCTAACCAAGAGACCCAGTACTTC. Amino acids: CASSESIAGGPNQETQYF.